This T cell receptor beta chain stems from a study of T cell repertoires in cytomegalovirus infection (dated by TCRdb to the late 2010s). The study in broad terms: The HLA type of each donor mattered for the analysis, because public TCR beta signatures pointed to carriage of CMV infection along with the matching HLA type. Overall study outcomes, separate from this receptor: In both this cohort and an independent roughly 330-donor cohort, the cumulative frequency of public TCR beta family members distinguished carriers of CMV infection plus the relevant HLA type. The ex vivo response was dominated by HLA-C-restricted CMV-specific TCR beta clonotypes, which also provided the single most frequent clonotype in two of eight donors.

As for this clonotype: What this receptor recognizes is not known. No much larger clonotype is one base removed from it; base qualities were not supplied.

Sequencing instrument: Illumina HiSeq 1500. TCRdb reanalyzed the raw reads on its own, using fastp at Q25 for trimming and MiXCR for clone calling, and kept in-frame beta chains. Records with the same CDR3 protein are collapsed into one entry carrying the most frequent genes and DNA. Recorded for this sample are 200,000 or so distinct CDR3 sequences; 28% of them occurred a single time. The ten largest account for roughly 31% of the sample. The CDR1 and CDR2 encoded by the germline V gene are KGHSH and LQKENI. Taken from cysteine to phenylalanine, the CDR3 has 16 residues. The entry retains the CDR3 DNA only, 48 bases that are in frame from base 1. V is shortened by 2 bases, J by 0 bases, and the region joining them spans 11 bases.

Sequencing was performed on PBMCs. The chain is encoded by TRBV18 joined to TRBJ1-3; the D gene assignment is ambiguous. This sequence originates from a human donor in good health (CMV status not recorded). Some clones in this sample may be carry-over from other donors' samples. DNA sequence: TGTGCCAGCTCACCAGTGGCAGGACGCTCTGGAAACACCATATATTTT. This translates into CASSPVAGRSGNTIYF.